The 8 T cell receptor beta chains reported below all come from one sample, sequenced in a study of OX40 agonist ivuxolimab in advanced cancers. The assay was immunoSEQ multiplex PCR, and TCRdb's table has in-frame clones only and misses some. The table shows over 85,000 clones, with roughly 80% occurring only once. This specimen was CD4+ or CD8+ T cells sorted from blood, taken in a trial of the OX40 agonist ivuxolimab. All receptors come from an adult with an advanced solid tumor such as melanoma, head and neck, liver or kidney cancer.

The chain joins TRBV7-9 to TRBJ1-4; D ambiguous. The CDR3 sequence is 16 residues long. Germline CDR1 and CDR2: SEHNR and FQNEAQ (reference sequence). V was clipped by 4 bases and J by 0 bases, with 12 bases between them. The CDR3 nucleotides are TGTGCCAGCAGCTCGCCGGCCCAAGCAACTAATGAAAAACTGTTTTTT. It codes for CASSSPAQATNEKLFF. The complete variable domain, with remaining parts taken from reference TRBV7-9 and TRBJ1-4, reads DTGVSQNPRHKITKRGQNVTFRCDPISEHNRLYWYRQTLGQGPEFLTYFQNEAQLEKSRLLSDRFSAERPKGSFSTLEIQRTEQGDSAMYLCASSSPAQATNEKLFFGSGTQLSVL.

The chain is built from TRBV4-3 and TRBJ1-2; D unclear. The germline gives CDR1 LGHNA, CDR2 YSLEER. The CDR3 loop spans 14 amino acids. Trimming removed 2 bases from V and 8 bases from J, with 15 bases in between. CDR3 amino acids: CASSQTFGEYGYTF. The CDR3 DNA sequence: TGCGCCAGCAGCCAAACTTTCGGGGAATACGGCTACACCTTC.

This chain uses TRBV6-5 with TRBJ2-3; TRBD2 is a possible D gene (7 bases). With 1 base removed from V and 3 bases from J, the gap between germline ends came to 11 bases. The length of the CDR3 is 15 residues. CDR1 MNHEY and CDR2 SVGAGI come from the germline V gene. This chain's CDR3 is CASSYLGGRTDTQYF. CDR3 nucleotides: TGTGCCAGCAGTTACTTGGGGGGGCGAACAGATACGCAGTATTTT.

The chain combines TRBV7-9 with TRBJ2-6, with TRBD1 identical over 8 bases. The CDR3 loop spans 17 amino acids. From germline, CDR1 is SEHNR and CDR2 FQNEAQ (reference sequence). The J segment lost 0 bases and the V segment lost 5 bases, leaving 6 bases of the junction unmatched. The CDR3 coding sequence is TGTGCCAGCAGCCACAGGGGGGCGGGCTCTGGGGCCAACGTCCTGACTTTC. Its protein product is CASSHRGAGSGANVLTF.

The chain has TRBV5-1 and TRBJ1-1; 8 bases line up with TRBD1. J was trimmed by 7 bases and V by 2 bases; bases with no gene match: 1. Germline CDR1 is SGHRS and CDR2 is YFSETQ. This CDR3 contains 12 residues. The CDR3 bases are TGCGCCAGCAGCTTTGGGACAGGTGAAGCTTTCTTT. Protein sequence: CASSFGTGEAFF.

The table lists this clone with a few counts. V is TRBV7-2 and J is TRBJ1-2; D perhaps matches TRBD1 (6 bases). Germline V gene lookup returns CDR1 SGHTA and CDR2 FQGNSA. The CDR3 is 16 residues long. Trimming took 0 bases from V and 3 from J, leaving 14 bases between them. CDR3 sequence: CASSLAHRVRDYGYTF. The CDR3 region has the DNA TGTGCCAGCAGCTTAGCCCACAGGGTTCGGGACTATGGCTACACCTTC.

This clone has only a few counts. V gene TRBV30 combines with J gene TRBJ1-1, with unresolved D. The V gene lost 5 bases and the J gene lost 1 base, with 11 bases spanning the gap. CDR3 length: 13 amino acids. Germline-derived CDR1 and CDR2 are GTSNPN and SVGIG (reference sequence). The CDR3 protein is CAWAGTANTEAFF. CDR3 DNA sequence: TGTGCCTGGGCCGGAACAGCGAACACTGAAGCTTTCTTT.

V is TRBV7-9 and J is TRBJ2-7; D is uncertain. The CDR3 runs to 13 residues. CDR1 SEHNR and CDR2 FQNEAQ come from the germline V gene (reference sequence). Trimming took off 1 base at V and 5 bases at J, with 9 bases between the two ends. The CDR3 DNA follows: TGTGCCAGCAGCTTAGTGCTGGGGAACGAGCAGTACTTC. Amino acid sequence: CASSLVLGNEQYF.